In this sample, the clone carrying this TCR beta chain turned up once. The CDR3 totals 20 residues. CDR1 and CDR2 (germline): SGDLS, YYNGEE. V lost 3 bases, J lost 5 bases, and 30 bases lay in between. This entry comes from a study of blood T cell repertoires in COVID-19. The repertoire was sequenced with immunoSEQ multiplex PCR; TCRdb's copy has only in-frame clones and lacks some. The sample carries approximately 200,000 clones, 89% recorded once. Clinical history as reported by participants underpinned cohort assignment. The source material was PBMCs or T cells enriched from blood (not recorded which). The receptor's source is a middle-aged woman with acute COVID-19. The J gene is TRBJ1-5, the V gene TRBV9; no reliable D call. CDR3 loop: CASSEHFLVARFIADQPQHF. CDR3 sequence (DNA): TGTGCCAGCAGCGAACACTTCTTAGTTGCCCGCTTTATAGCCGATCAGCCCCAGCATTTT.